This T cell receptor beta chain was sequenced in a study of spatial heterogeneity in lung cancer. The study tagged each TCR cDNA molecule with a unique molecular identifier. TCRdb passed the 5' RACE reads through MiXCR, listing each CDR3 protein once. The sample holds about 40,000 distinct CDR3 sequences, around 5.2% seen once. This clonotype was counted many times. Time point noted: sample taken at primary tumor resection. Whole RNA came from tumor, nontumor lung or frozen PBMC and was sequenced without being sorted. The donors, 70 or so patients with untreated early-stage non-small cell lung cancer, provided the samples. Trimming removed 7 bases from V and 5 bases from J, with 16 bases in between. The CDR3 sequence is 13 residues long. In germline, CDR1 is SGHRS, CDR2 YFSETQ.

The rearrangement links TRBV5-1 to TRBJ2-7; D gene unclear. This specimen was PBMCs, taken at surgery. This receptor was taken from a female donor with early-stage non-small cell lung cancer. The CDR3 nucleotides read TGCGCCAGCGCCCTAGGAGCCCGGGACGAGCAGTACTTC. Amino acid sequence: CASALGARDEQYF.